One and the same sample provided the 6 T cell receptor beta chains below, sequenced in a study of blood T cells in healthy people across ages. Then a second PCR, running roughly 6 to 12 cycles, was carried out with a sample-barcoded 5' primer and a J-beta primer mix. TCRdb ran MiXCR on the 5' RACE reads and lists one entry per CDR3 protein. The sample has hundreds of thousands of distinct CDR3 sequences, 45% to 60% seen once. Sequenced: blood. The receptors here all came from a man aged 55-75 years in good health.

A remark on this clonotype: This clone may be a read error of a much larger clone one base away. This chain joins TRBV29-1 and TRBJ2-1; possibly TRBD2 for D (6 bases). Germline CDR1 and CDR2: SQVTM and ANQGSEA. The ends were cut back, 0 bases at V and 13 bases at J, with 10 bases in the middle. The CDR3 is made up of 11 amino acids. The CDR3 sequence: CSVEDAGTQFF. The CDR3 region has the DNA TGCAGCGTTGAAGATGCGGGGACCCAGTTCTTC.

With respect to this clonotype: A read error may explain this, as a much larger clone is one base away. The chain uses TRBV29-1 and TRBJ1-2, with D perhaps TRBD1 (6 bases). The V gene lost 7 bases and the J gene lost 5 bases, with 11 bases spanning the gap. The germline gives CDR1 SQVTM, CDR2 ANQGSEA. The CDR3 totals 11 residues. CDR3 loop: CSGSTGYGYTF. CDR3 nucleotides: TGCAGCGGGTCGACAGGTTATGGCTACACCTTC.

This rearrangement joins TRBV20-1 to TRBJ1-2; D is undetermined. V was clipped by 0 bases and J by 5 bases, with 7 bases between them. This CDR3 contains 12 residues. Germline CDR1 is DFQATT and CDR2 is SNEGSKA (reference sequence). CDR3 bases: TGCAGTGCTAGAGATCGCGTTTATGGCTACACCTTC. This translates into CSARDRVYGYTF.

This clonotype was detected a few times. This rearrangement joins TRBV11-2 to TRBJ1-2, with TRBD1 matching over 7 bases. V gave up 0 bases and J gave up 7 bases; unmatched junction bases: 5. Germline V gene sequence: CDR1 SGHAT, CDR2 FQNNGV. The CDR3 is made up of 14 amino acids. CDR3 region: CASSLERTGSGYTF. CDR3 sequence (DNA): TGTGCCAGCAGCTTAGAGAGGACAGGCTCTGGCTACACCTTC.

Comments on this clonotype: An end of the junction differs from the germline gene, which may be a read error. V and J are TRBV7-9 and TRBJ2-1; the match to TRBD2 covers 8 bases. There are 15 residues in the CDR3. Germline V gene lookup returns CDR1 SEHNR and CDR2 FQNEAQ (reference sequence). The CDR3 is CAGSLVRGGYNEQFF. In nucleotides, the CDR3 is TGTGCCGGCAGCTTAGTCCGGGGGGGGTACAATGAGCAGTTCTTC.

The chain links TRBV13 to TRBJ2-3; 7 nucleotides agree with TRBD2. This CDR3 has 16 residues. CDR1 is PRHDT and CDR2 is FYEKMQ in the germline V gene (reference sequence). V lost 2 bases to trimming and J lost 2 bases; unmatched junction nucleotides: 7. The CDR3 DNA reads as TGTGCCAGCAGCTTAAGGAGAGCGGGACTCACAGATACGCAGTATTTT. Protein sequence: CASSLRRAGLTDTQYF.